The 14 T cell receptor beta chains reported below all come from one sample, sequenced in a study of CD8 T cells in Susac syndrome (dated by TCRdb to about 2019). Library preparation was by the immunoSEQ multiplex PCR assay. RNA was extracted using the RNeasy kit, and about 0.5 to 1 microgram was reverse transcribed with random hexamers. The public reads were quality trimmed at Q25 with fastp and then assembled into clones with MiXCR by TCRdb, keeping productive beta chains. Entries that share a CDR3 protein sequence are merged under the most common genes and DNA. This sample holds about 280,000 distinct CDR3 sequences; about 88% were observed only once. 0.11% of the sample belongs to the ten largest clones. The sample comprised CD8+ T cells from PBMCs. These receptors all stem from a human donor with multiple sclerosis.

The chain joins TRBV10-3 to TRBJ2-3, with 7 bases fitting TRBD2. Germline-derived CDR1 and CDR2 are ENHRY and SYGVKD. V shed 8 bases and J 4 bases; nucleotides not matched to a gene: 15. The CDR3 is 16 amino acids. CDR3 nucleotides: TGTGCCATCGGGGACGATCTAGCGGCCAAGTCAGATACGCAGTATTTT. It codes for CAIGDDLAAKSDTQYF.

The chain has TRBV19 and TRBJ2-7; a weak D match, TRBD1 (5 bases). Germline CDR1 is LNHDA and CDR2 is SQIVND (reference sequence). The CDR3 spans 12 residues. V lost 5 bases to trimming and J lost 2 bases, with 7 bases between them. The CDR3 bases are TGTGCCAGTAGTGAAGGGGCCTACGAGCAGTACTTC. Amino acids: CASSEGAYEQYF.

DNA of the CDR3: TGTGCCAGCACCCCTGGGGCTCTTATCCATGAGCAGTTCTTC. As protein: CASTPGALIHEQFF. The chain recombines TRBV12-3 or TRBV12-4 with TRBJ2-1, with D possibly TRBD1 on 5 matching bases. Trimming pared 7 bases from V and 8 bases from J, leaving 18 bases between. The length of the CDR3 is 14 residues.

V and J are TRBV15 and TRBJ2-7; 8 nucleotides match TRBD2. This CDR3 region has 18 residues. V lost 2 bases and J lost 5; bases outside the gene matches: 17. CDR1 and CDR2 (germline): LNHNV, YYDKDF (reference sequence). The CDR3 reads CATSRPWALGTSADEQYF. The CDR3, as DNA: TGTGCCACCAGCAGACCCTGGGCTCTGGGGACTAGTGCGGACGAGCAGTACTTC.

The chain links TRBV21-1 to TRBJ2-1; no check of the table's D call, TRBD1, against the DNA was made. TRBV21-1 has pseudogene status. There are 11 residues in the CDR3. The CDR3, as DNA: TGTGCCAGCAGCAAGGGGGATGAGCAGTTCTTC. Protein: CASSKGDEQFF.

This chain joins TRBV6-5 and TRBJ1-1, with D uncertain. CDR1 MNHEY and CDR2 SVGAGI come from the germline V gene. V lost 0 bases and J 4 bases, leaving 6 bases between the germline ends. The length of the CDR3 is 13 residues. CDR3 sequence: CASSYSSSTEAFF. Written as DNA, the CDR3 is TGTGCCAGCAGTTACTCGTCCAGCACTGAAGCTTTCTTT.

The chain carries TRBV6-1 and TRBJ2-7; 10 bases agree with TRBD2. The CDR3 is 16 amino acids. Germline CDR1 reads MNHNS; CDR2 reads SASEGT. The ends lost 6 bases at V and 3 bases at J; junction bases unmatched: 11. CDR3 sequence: CASRSTGTSVFYEQYF. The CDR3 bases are TGTGCCAGCAGGTCTACCGGGACTAGCGTTTTCTACGAGCAGTACTTC.

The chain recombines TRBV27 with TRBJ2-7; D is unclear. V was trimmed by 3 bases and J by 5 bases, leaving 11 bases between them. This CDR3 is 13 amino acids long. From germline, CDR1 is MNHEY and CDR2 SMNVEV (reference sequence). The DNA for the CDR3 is TGTGCCAGCAGTTTCGGGTACCTAAACGAGCAGTACTTC. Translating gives CASSFGYLNEQYF.

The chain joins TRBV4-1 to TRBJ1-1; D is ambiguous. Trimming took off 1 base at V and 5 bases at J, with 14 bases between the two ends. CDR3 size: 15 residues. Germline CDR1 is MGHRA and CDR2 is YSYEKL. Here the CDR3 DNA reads TGCGCCAGCAGCCAAGGGGCCAGAATTTCTACTGAAGCTTTCTTT. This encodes CASSQGARISTEAFF.

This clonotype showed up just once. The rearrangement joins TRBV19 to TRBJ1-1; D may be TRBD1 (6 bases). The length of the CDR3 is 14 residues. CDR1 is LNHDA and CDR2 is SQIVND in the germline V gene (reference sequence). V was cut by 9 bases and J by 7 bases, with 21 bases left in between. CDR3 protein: CASQTRDKGDEAFF. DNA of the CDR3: TGTGCCAGCCAAACACGGGACAAGGGAGATGAAGCTTTCTTT.

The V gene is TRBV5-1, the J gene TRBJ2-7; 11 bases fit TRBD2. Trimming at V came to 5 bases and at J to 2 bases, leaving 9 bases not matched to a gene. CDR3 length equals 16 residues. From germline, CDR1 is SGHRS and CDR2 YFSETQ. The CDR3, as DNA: TGCGCCAGCAGACACCTGACTAGCGGGAAAGCCTACGAGCAGTACTTC. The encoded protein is CASRHLTSGKAYEQYF.

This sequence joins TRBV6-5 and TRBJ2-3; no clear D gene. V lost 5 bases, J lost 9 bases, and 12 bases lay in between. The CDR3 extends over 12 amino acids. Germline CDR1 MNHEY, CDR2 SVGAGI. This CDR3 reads CASSPPVGTQYF. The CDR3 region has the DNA TGTGCCAGCAGTCCCCCGGTGGGGACGCAGTATTTT.

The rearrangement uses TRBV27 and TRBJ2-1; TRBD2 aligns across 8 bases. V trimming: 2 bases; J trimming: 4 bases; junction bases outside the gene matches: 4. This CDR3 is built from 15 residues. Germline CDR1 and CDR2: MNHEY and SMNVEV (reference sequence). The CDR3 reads CASSLKGGRYNEQFF. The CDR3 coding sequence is TGTGCCAGCAGTTTAAAGGGCGGGAGGTACAATGAGCAGTTCTTC.

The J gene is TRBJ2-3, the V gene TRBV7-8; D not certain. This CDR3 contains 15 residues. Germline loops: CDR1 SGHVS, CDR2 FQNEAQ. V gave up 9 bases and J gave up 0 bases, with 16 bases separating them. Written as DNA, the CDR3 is TGTGCCAGTTCGCAGGCGGCCGCCAGCACAGATACGCAGTATTTT. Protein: CASSQAAASTDTQYF.